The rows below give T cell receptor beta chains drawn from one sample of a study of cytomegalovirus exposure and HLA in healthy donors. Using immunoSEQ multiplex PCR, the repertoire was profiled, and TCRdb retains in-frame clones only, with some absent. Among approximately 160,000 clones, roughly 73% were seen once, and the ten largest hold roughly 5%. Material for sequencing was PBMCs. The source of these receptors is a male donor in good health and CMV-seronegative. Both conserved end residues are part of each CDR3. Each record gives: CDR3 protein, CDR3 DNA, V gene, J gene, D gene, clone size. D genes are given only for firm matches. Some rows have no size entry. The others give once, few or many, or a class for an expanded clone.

CDR3 protein: CASSMEGLAVSSQYF
CDR3 DNA: TGTGCCAGCAGTATGGAGGGACTAGCGGTTTCCTCCCAGTACTTC
V gene: TRBV6-1
J gene: TRBJ2-5
D gene: TRBD2
clone size: NA

CDR3 protein: CSAKPGTVFMNTEAFF
CDR3 DNA: TGCAGCGCCAAACCCGGGACAGTTTTCATGAACACTGAAGCTTTCTTT
V gene: TRBV29-1
J gene: TRBJ1-1
D gene: TRBD1
clone size: NA

CDR3 protein: CASSLDRGLENIQYF
CDR3 DNA: TGTGCCAGCAGCTTGGACAGGGGGCTTGAAAACATTCAGTACTTC
V gene: TRBV5-5
J gene: TRBJ2-4
D gene: TRBD1
clone size: NA

CDR3 protein: CASSRVGGQGKAGDTIYF
CDR3 DNA: TGTGCCAGCAGTCGCGTTGGGGGACAGGGTAAAGCTGGAGACACCATATATTTT
V gene: TRBV9
J gene: TRBJ1-3
D gene: TRBD1
clone size: once

CDR3 protein: CASSLTSGMLTDTQYF
CDR3 DNA: TGTGCCAGCAGCCTCACTAGCGGGATGTTGACAGATACGCAGTATTTT
V gene: TRBV7-8
J gene: TRBJ2-3
D gene: TRBD2
clone size: NA

CDR3 protein: CASSFAPGRGPGSGANVLTF
CDR3 DNA: TGTGCCAGCAGTTTTGCCCCCGGGAGGGGGCCGGGCTCTGGGGCCAACGTCCTGACTTTC
V gene: TRBV27
J gene: TRBJ2-6
D gene: NA
clone size: NA

CDR3 protein: CASSQRLHLETQYF
CDR3 DNA: TGCGCCAGCAGTCAGAGACTACACTTGGAGACCCAGTACTTC
V gene: TRBV4-3
J gene: TRBJ2-5
D gene: NA
clone size: few

CDR3 protein: CAWSRDASGRDVDEQFF
CDR3 DNA: TGTGCCTGGAGTCGGGATGCTAGCGGGAGGGACGTAGATGAGCAGTTCTTC
V gene: TRBV30
J gene: TRBJ2-1
D gene: TRBD2
clone size: NA

CDR3 protein: CASSPPGQGTNQPQHF
CDR3 DNA: TGTGCCAGCTCACCCCCGGGACAGGGAACTAATCAGCCCCAGCATTTT
V gene: TRBV18
J gene: TRBJ1-5
D gene: TRBD1
clone size: once

CDR3 protein: CASSRQGNGLGEKLFF
CDR3 DNA: TGTGCCAGCAGCCGACAGGGGAACGGGCTAGGTGAAAAACTGTTTTTT
V gene: TRBV11-1
J gene: TRBJ1-4
D gene: TRBD1
clone size: NA

CDR3 protein: CASRRRLAGSTDTQYF
CDR3 DNA: TGTGCCAGCAGACGAAGACTAGCGGGGAGTACAGATACGCAGTATTTT
V gene: TRBV28
J gene: TRBJ2-3
D gene: TRBD2
clone size: NA

CDR3 protein: CASSRFTGGASPEKLFF
CDR3 DNA: TGTGCCAGCAGCCGATTCACAGGGGGCGCGTCACCTGAAAAACTGTTTTTT
V gene: TRBV27
J gene: TRBJ1-4
D gene: TRBD1
clone size: NA

CDR3 protein: CASSSYPGGLDTQYF
CDR3 DNA: TGTGCCAGCAGCTCCTATCCGGGAGGACTGGATACGCAGTATTTT
V gene: TRBV7-2
J gene: TRBJ2-3
D gene: TRBD2
clone size: NA

CDR3 protein: CASSLLPNQPQHF
CDR3 DNA: TGTGCCAGCAGCTTACTACCCAATCAGCCCCAGCATTTT
V gene: TRBV7-9
J gene: TRBJ1-5
D gene: NA
clone size: NA

CDR3 protein: CASSPPSGGFYNEQFF
CDR3 DNA: TGTGCCAGCTCACCACCGAGCGGGGGGTTCTACAATGAGCAGTTCTTC
V gene: TRBV18
J gene: TRBJ2-1
D gene: TRBD2
clone size: NA

CDR3 protein: CASSPTVPNEKLFF
CDR3 DNA: TGTGCCAGTAGTCCGACAGTTCCTAATGAAAAACTGTTTTTT
V gene: TRBV19
J gene: TRBJ1-4
D gene: NA
clone size: NA

CDR3 protein: CASSLTREWDTQYF
CDR3 DNA: TGTGCCAGCAGTCTAACGCGGGAGTGGGATACGCAGTATTTT
V gene: TRBV27
J gene: TRBJ2-3
D gene: TRBD2
clone size: NA

CDR3 protein: CASSPPFGDRDDTEAFF
CDR3 DNA: TGTGCCAGCAGCCCTCCTTTCGGCGACAGGGACGACACTGAAGCTTTCTTT
V gene: TRBV7-9
J gene: TRBJ1-1
D gene: TRBD1
clone size: few

CDR3 protein: CASREPSGREQFF
CDR3 DNA: TGTGCCAGCAGGGAACCTAGCGGGAGAGAGCAGTTCTTC
V gene: TRBV7-2
J gene: TRBJ2-1
D gene: TRBD2
clone size: NA

CDR3 protein: CASSQDQGFGEQYF
CDR3 DNA: TGCGCCAGCAGCCAAGATCAAGGTTTCGGGGAGCAGTACTTC
V gene: TRBV4-3
J gene: TRBJ2-7
D gene: NA
clone size: NA

CDR3 protein: CASSLERRYGYTF
CDR3 DNA: TGTGCCAGCAGCTTAGAACGGAGGTACGGCTACACCTTC
V gene: TRBV7-8
J gene: TRBJ1-2
D gene: NA
clone size: NA

CDR3 protein: CASSREVRSSYNEQFF
CDR3 DNA: TGTGCCAGTAGTAGGGAGGTCCGGAGCTCCTACAATGAGCAGTTCTTC
V gene: TRBV19
J gene: TRBJ2-1
D gene: NA
clone size: NA

CDR3 protein: CASSLLGGDGGYTF
CDR3 DNA: TGTGCCAGCAGTTTATTGGGGGGAGACGGTGGCTACACCTTC
V gene: TRBV27
J gene: TRBJ1-2
D gene: NA
clone size: NA

CDR3 protein: CASRWTGDSNQPQHF
CDR3 DNA: TGTGCCAGCAGATGGACAGGGGACAGCAATCAGCCCCAGCATTTT
V gene: TRBV5-8
J gene: TRBJ1-5
D gene: TRBD1
clone size: NA

CDR3 protein: CASTRTGVNEKLFF
CDR3 DNA: TGTGCCAGCACCAGGACAGGCGTTAATGAAAAACTGTTTTTT
V gene: TRBV7-9
J gene: TRBJ1-4
D gene: TRBD1
clone size: NA

CDR3 protein: CAGAGLGEQYF
CDR3 DNA: TGTGCCGGAGCGGGGTTGGGTGAGCAGTACTTC
V gene: TRBV2
J gene: TRBJ2-7
D gene: TRBD2
clone size: NA

CDR3 protein: CASSDETGAHEQYF
CDR3 DNA: TGTGCCAGCAGCGACGAGACAGGGGCTCACGAGCAGTACTTC
V gene: TRBV6-1
J gene: TRBJ2-7
D gene: TRBD1
clone size: NA

CDR3 protein: CASSLERTSGETQYF
CDR3 DNA: TGCGCCAGCAGCTTGGAGCGGACGTCAGGAGAGACCCAGTACTTC
V gene: TRBV5-1
J gene: TRBJ2-5
D gene: NA
clone size: NA

CDR3 protein: CASSPRQLGQGMYEQYF
CDR3 DNA: TGTGCCAGCAGCCCCCGCCAGCTGGGACAGGGGATGTACGAGCAGTACTTC
V gene: TRBV11-2
J gene: TRBJ2-7
D gene: TRBD1
clone size: NA

CDR3 protein: CASSLRRRGRGGYEQYF
CDR3 DNA: TGCGCCAGCAGCTTGAGGCGCAGGGGGCGGGGGGGCTACGAGCAGTACTTC
V gene: TRBV5-1
J gene: TRBJ2-7
D gene: NA
clone size: NA

CDR3 protein: CASSDQRDNEQFF
CDR3 DNA: TGTGCCAGCAGTGATCAGCGGGACAATGAGCAGTTCTTC
V gene: TRBV6-1
J gene: TRBJ2-1
D gene: NA
clone size: few

CDR3 protein: CAWFSGDPYNEQFF
CDR3 DNA: TGTGCCTGGTTTAGCGGGGATCCCTACAATGAGCAGTTCTTC
V gene: TRBV30
J gene: TRBJ2-1
D gene: TRBD2
clone size: few

CDR3 protein: CASSPLEGQGIYSNQPQHF
CDR3 DNA: TGTGCCAGCAGCCCCTTGGAAGGACAGGGGATTTATAGCAATCAGCCCCAGCATTTT
V gene: TRBV7-2
J gene: TRBJ1-5
D gene: TRBD1
clone size: NA

CDR3 protein: CATGLRTDTQYF
CDR3 DNA: TGTGCCACCGGACTGAGGACAGATACGCAGTATTTT
V gene: TRBV27
J gene: TRBJ2-3
D gene: NA
clone size: once

CDR3 protein: CASSRTEGYGYTF
CDR3 DNA: TGTGCCAGCAGCCGGACAGAAGGATATGGCTACACCTTC
V gene: TRBV6-1
J gene: TRBJ1-2
D gene: NA
clone size: NA

CDR3 protein: CASSEGYSNQPQHF
CDR3 DNA: TGTGCCAGCAGCGAGGGGTATAGCAATCAGCCCCAGCATTTT
V gene: TRBV9
J gene: TRBJ1-5
D gene: NA
clone size: NA

CDR3 protein: CASSLSLVYEQYF
CDR3 DNA: TGTGCCAGCAGCTTGAGCCTCGTCTACGAGCAGTACTTC
V gene: TRBV7-9
J gene: TRBJ2-7
D gene: NA
clone size: once

CDR3 protein: CASSVAGSTSTGELFF
CDR3 DNA: TGTGCCAGCAGCGTGGCGGGTTCCACCAGCACCGGGGAGCTGTTTTTT
V gene: TRBV9
J gene: TRBJ2-2
D gene: NA
clone size: NA

CDR3 protein: CASSPTENYGYTF
CDR3 DNA: TGTGCCAGCAGCCCGACAGAGAATTATGGCTACACCTTC
V gene: TRBV14
J gene: TRBJ1-2
D gene: NA
clone size: NA

CDR3 protein: CASRTSGRTDTQYF
CDR3 DNA: TGTGCCAGCAGGACTAGCGGGAGAACAGATACGCAGTATTTT
V gene: TRBV6-1
J gene: TRBJ2-3
D gene: TRBD2
clone size: once

CDR3 protein: CASSSQAGANTGELFF
CDR3 DNA: TGTGCCAGCAGCTCACAAGCGGGAGCGAACACCGGGGAGCTGTTTTTT
V gene: TRBV7-9
J gene: TRBJ2-2
D gene: TRBD2
clone size: few

CDR3 protein: CASSPRQGDEKLFF
CDR3 DNA: TGTGCCAGCAGCCCCCGACAGGGGGACGAAAAACTGTTTTTT
V gene: TRBV11-1
J gene: TRBJ1-4
D gene: TRBD1
clone size: NA